These T cell receptor beta chains were read from a single sample in a study of CD8+ T cells in alopecia areata. Clones were sequenced by immunoSEQ multiplex PCR, and TCRdb holds only the in-frame ones, with some missing. Found here are 150,000 to 200,000 clones, 51% of them singletons; the top ten hold around a tenth. Material: CD8+ T cells sorted from blood, obtained at week 52, from a patient treated with tofacitinib. These TCRs come from a human donor with alopecia areata. Both conserved end residues are part of each CDR3. Each record gives: V gene, D gene, J gene, clone size, CDR3 DNA, CDR3 protein. A D gene is named only where the DNA matches it firmly. Size is omitted from some rows. Given values are once, few, many or a class for expanded clones.

>TRBV6-5|NA|TRBJ2-5|few
TGTGCCAGCAGTTACGCCCCGACGGAGACCCAGTACTTC
CASSYAPTETQYF
>TRBV9|TRBD2|TRBJ2-5|few
TGTGCCAGCAGCGACTCAATAGCGGGGGGGCTTCCGGAGACCCAGTACTTC
CASSDSIAGGLPETQYF
>TRBV30|NA|TRBJ1-1|NA
TGTGCCTGGAGTCTCCTCCTGGACACTGAAGCTTTCTTT
CAWSLLLDTEAFF
>TRBV5-6|NA|TRBJ1-5|NA
TGTGCCAGCAGCTTTCACCGGGACAGCAATCAGCCCCAGCATTTT
CASSFHRDSNQPQHF
>TRBV11-2|TRBD1|TRBJ2-1|NA
TGTGCCAGCAGCTCTTGGAGACAGGGTGGCAATGAGCAGTTCTTC
CASSSWRQGGNEQFF
>TRBV5-6|NA|TRBJ2-1|NA
TGTGCCAGCAGCTTGATTGGGGACACGAGCTCCTACAATGAGCAGTTCTTC
CASSLIGDTSSYNEQFF
>TRBV27|NA|TRBJ1-5|NA
TGTGCCAGCAGGGGGTGGGGTAGGGGCAATCAGCCCCAGCATTTT
CASRGWGRGNQPQHF
>TRBV27|TRBD1|TRBJ2-7|NA
TGTGCCAGCAGTCAAGGGGGGGAGGGACAGGGGCTCTACGAGCAGTACTTC
CASSQGGEGQGLYEQYF
>TRBV7-9|TRBD1|TRBJ1-1|NA
TGTGCCAGCAGTTACACAGGGGGCAAGAACACTGAAGCTTTCTTT
CASSYTGGKNTEAFF
>TRBV7-2|TRBD1|TRBJ1-1|NA
TGTGCCAGCAGCCCCCGACAGGGGGTTGCTGAAGCTTTCTTT
CASSPRQGVAEAFF
>TRBV11-2|TRBD2|TRBJ2-3|NA
TGTGCCAGCAGCTATGGGGGGGAAGCAGCAGATACGCAGTATTTT
CASSYGGEAADTQYF
>TRBV4-2|NA|TRBJ1-5|NA
TGTGCCAGCAGCCAAGGTGGGCTCGGCGATCAGCCCCAGCATTTT
CASSQGGLGDQPQHF
>TRBV4-1|TRBD1|TRBJ1-5|NA
TGCGCCAGCAGCCAAGATAGGACAGGGCGGGATCAGCCCCAGCATTTT
CASSQDRTGRDQPQHF
>TRBV20-1|NA|TRBJ2-3|NA
TGCAGTGCTAGGTTAGAAGATACGCAGTATTTT
CSARLEDTQYF
>TRBV6-5|NA|TRBJ1-4|NA
TGTGCCAGCAGTTACGCGGGAGCAACTAATGAAAAACTGTTTTTT
CASSYAGATNEKLFF
>TRBV5-6|NA|TRBJ2-7|once
TGTGCCAGCAGTCACAGATATACCTCCTACGAGCAGTACTTC
CASSHRYTSYEQYF
>TRBV2|NA|TRBJ2-7|few
TGTGCCAGCACCGAACGCTCAGAATACTACGAGCAGTACTTC
CASTERSEYYEQYF
>TRBV5-4|NA|TRBJ2-4|once
TGTGCCAGCAGCTTGGGGCGCGGTAACATTCAGTACTTC
CASSLGRGNIQYF
>TRBV5-1|TRBD1|TRBJ1-1|NA
TGCGCCAGCAGCCGACAGGGGGCTGAAGCTTTCTTT
CASSRQGAEAFF
>TRBV7-9|NA|TRBJ1-5|once
TGTGCCAGCAGCTTAGTAGAGGAGGGTTACGGCAATCAGCCCCAGCATTTT
CASSLVEEGYGNQPQHF
>TRBV5-4|NA|TRBJ1-1|NA
TGTGCCAGCAGCTTGGAAAGGAACACTGAAGCTTTCTTT
CASSLERNTEAFF
>TRBV5-4|NA|TRBJ2-1|few
TGTGCCAGCAGCCCGGACACGAATGAGCAGTTCTTC
CASSPDTNEQFF
>TRBV30|NA|TRBJ1-1|NA
TGTGCCTGGAGATTGGACGCTGTGGACAGCGAAGCTTTCTTT
CAWRLDAVDSEAFF
>TRBV25-1|TRBD2|TRBJ2-4|NA
TGTGCCAGCAGTGAATATAGCGGGTGGGGTCAGTACTTC
CASSEYSGWGQYF
>TRBV6-5|TRBD1|TRBJ1-5|NA
TGTGCCACCCGACAGGGTTATAGCAATCAGCCCCAGCATTTT
CATRQGYSNQPQHF
>TRBV9|TRBD2|TRBJ2-5|NA
TGTGCCAGCAGCGACAACGGGGGGGACCAAGAGACCCAGTACTTC
CASSDNGGDQETQYF
>TRBV27|TRBD2|TRBJ2-5|NA
TGTGCCAGCAGTTTATCGAGTCGCGGGGGGGCGGAGACCCAGTACTTC
CASSLSSRGGAETQYF
>TRBV7-9|NA|TRBJ2-3|NA
TGTGCCAGCAGCCCGCTCTTAATGTCAGATACGCAGTATTTT
CASSPLLMSDTQYF
>TRBV10-3|TRBD1|TRBJ2-7|NA
TGTGCCATCAGCCCAGACAGGGGGCCTTCCTACGAGCAGTACTTC
CAISPDRGPSYEQYF
>TRBV19|NA|TRBJ2-3|once
TGTGCCAGTACCCCCAGGGGGAGCGGGCTCACAGATACGCAGTATTTT
CASTPRGSGLTDTQYF
>TRBV6-6|NA|TRBJ2-1|NA
TGTGCCAGCAGTACCCCGGGCCAGACCAGAAAGGAGTTCTTC
CASSTPGQTRKEFF
>TRBV6-5|TRBD2|TRBJ2-7|NA
TGTGCCAGCACCCGGGGGGGTGAGTCCAACGAGCAGTACTTC
CASTRGGESNEQYF
>TRBV13|NA|TRBJ1-1|NA
TGTGCCAGCAGCTTAGAAGCGAACACTGAAGCTTTCTTT
CASSLEANTEAFF
>TRBV7-9|TRBD1|TRBJ1-1|few
TGTGCCAGCACCCAAACAGGGGGATCCATGAACACTGAAGCTTTCTTT
CASTQTGGSMNTEAFF
>TRBV7-6|NA|TRBJ1-2|NA
TGTGCCAGCAGCTTAGTCCCCATCGAGGGCTACACCTTC
CASSLVPIEGYTF
>TRBV13|NA|TRBJ1-6|NA
TGTGCCAGCAGCTTAGGGAGCTCCTATAATTCACCCCTCCACTTT
CASSLGSSYNSPLHF
>TRBV6-5|TRBD1|TRBJ2-7|NA
TGTGCCAGCAGTTACGGGGGACAGACCTACGAGCAGTACTTC
CASSYGGQTYEQYF